The entry below gives a single T cell receptor (beta chain) sequence along with its context. Germline CDR1 reads MNHEY; CDR2 reads SVGAGI. V lost 8 bases and J 0 bases, leaving 8 bases between the germline ends. The CDR3 length is 13 residues. These data come from a study of cytomegalovirus exposure and HLA in healthy donors. The PCR made use of 60 Vbeta and 13 Jbeta primers. TCRdb's table, derived via immunoSEQ multiplex PCR, lists solely in-frame clones and lacks some. With around 140,000 clones in the sample, the ten largest clones hold over 1.5%. The sequenced sample was PBMCs. The chain combines TRBV6-5 with TRBJ1-3; no reliable D call. The receptor comes from a woman in her 40s in good health and CMV-seropositive. CDR3 nucleotides: TGTGCCAGCCGCGATTACTCTGGAAACACCATATATTTT. Its protein is CASRDYSGNTIYF.